This T cell receptor (beta chain) stems from a study of control samples from healthy donors and cancer patients. The CDR3 totals 15 residues. Germline-derived CDR1 and CDR2 are MDHEN and SYDVKM. The germline V and J ends were trimmed by 3 bases and 3 bases, with 14 bases remaining between them. This table comes from immunoSEQ multiplex PCR, and its TCRdb copy is limited to in-frame clones, with some not included. The repertoire consists of around 130,000 clones, with about 92% occurring once and the leading ten covering 1.5% to 2%. The chain recombines TRBV28 with TRBJ1-1, with a weak D call TRBD1 (5 bases). This receptor was identified in a man in his fifties with head and neck cancer. The sample was PBMCs. The CDR3 is CASSFARGVDTEAFF. CDR3 sequence (DNA): TGTGCCAGCAGTTTTGCGCGGGGGGTGGACACTGAAGCTTTCTTT.